Below are 31 T cell receptor beta chains sequenced from a single sample in a study of T cells in tuberculosis. After thawing and overnight rest, PBMC were stained with GMM-loaded CD1B tetramer, viability dye and anti-CD3 for sorting. The lipid loaded on the CD1B tetramers was C32 glucose monomycolate from Rhodococcus equi. Generated by immunoSEQ multiplex PCR, the TCRdb table keeps only in-frame clones and is missing some. This table holds tens of thousands of clones, roughly 91% found once. The sequenced material came from CD1b-GMM tetramer-negative cells sorted from PBMCs. The receptors were sampled from an adult woman with latent tuberculosis.

The chain has TRBV7-6 and TRBJ2-2, with D perhaps TRBD1 (6 bases). The length of the CDR3 is 15 residues. Germline CDR1 is SGHVS and CDR2 is FNYEAQ. The V end was cut by 1 base, the J end by 4 bases, with 10 bases between. The CDR3 sequence is CASSLEVRGTGELFF. As DNA, the CDR3 is TGTGCCAGCAGCTTAGAAGTCAGGGGCACCGGGGAGCTGTTTTTT.

The CDR3 region is CASSKGAYMDRANSSYNSPLHF. In DNA form, the CDR3 reads TGTGCCAGCAGCAAAGGGGCCTACATGGACAGGGCGAATAGTTCCTATAATTCACCCCTCCACTTT. The J gene is TRBJ1-6, the V gene TRBV21-1; the listed D gene, TRBD1, was not tested against the DNA. TRBV21-1 corresponds to a pseudogene. The CDR3 contains 22 residues.

V gene TRBV5-6 combines with J gene TRBJ1-5; 11 nucleotides align to TRBD1. The CDR3 spans 15 residues. CDR1 SGHDT and CDR2 YYEEEE come from the germline V gene. The V segment lost 3 bases and the J segment 6 bases; nucleotides outside the gene matches: 5. The CDR3 nucleotides read TGTGCCAGCAGCTCGGACAGGGGGCGACCTCAGCCCCAGCATTTT. It translates to CASSSDRGRPQPQHF.

This clone was detected once. V gene TRBV28 combines with J gene TRBJ2-5; D remains ambiguous. V was pared by 6 bases and J by 0 bases, with 14 bases between. CDR1 is MDHEN and CDR2 is SYDVKM in the germline V gene. The CDR3 consists of 15 residues. CDR3 nucleotide sequence: TGTGCCAGCAGCCGAAAAACTTGGTACCAAGAGACCCAGTACTTC. Encoded protein: CASSRKTWYQETQYF.

The table lists this clone with a count of one. Because the CDR3's place on the DNA is in doubt, the DNA is left out and the CDR3 is given as listed by TCRdb. The J gene is TRBJ2-5, the V gene TRBV11-2; TRBD1, the table's D call, lacks a check against the DNA. Germline V lookup: CDR1 SGHAT, CDR2 FQNNGV. The CDR3 is 15 residues long, ends included. The CDR3 reads CASSLLWEWGGTQYF.

The gene calls are TRBV18 and TRBJ1-5, with D perhaps TRBD1 (6 bases). CDR3 length equals 15 residues. Per the germline V gene, CDR1 is KGHSH and CDR2 is LQKENI. V lost 3 bases to trimming and J lost 8 bases, with 17 bases between them. CDR3 nucleotides: TGTGCCAGCTCACCTAACCCGGGCGGGGGCAAGCCCCAGCATTTT. This codes for CASSPNPGGGKPQHF.

V is TRBV27 and J is TRBJ1-5; possible D gene TRBD1, 6 bases. From germline, CDR1 is MNHEY and CDR2 SMNVEV (reference sequence). The CDR3 covers 14 residues. Trimming pared 3 bases from V and 7 bases from J, leaving 13 bases between. CDR3 bases: TGTGCCAGCAGTTTTCGGAGGGGGGGACAGCCCCAGCATTTT. Translation: CASSFRRGGQPQHF.

V gene TRBV4-1 combines with J gene TRBJ1-1; D call uncertain. CDR1 is MGHRA, CDR2 YSYEKL, per germline. This CDR3 region has 16 residues. Trimming pared 0 bases from V and 5 bases from J, leaving 16 bases between. CDR3 sequence: CASSQDPSRDATEAFF. In DNA form, the CDR3 reads TGCGCCAGCAGCCAAGACCCCTCGAGGGATGCGACTGAAGCTTTCTTT.

The chain combines TRBV30 with TRBJ1-3, with TRBD1 identical over 8 bases. V was clipped by 4 bases and J by 0 bases; unmatched bases: 8. Germline loops: CDR1 GTSNPN, CDR2 SVGIG (reference sequence). CDR3 length equals 16 residues. CDR3 residues: CAWMDREKFSGNTIYF. The DNA for the CDR3 is TGTGCCTGGATGGACAGGGAGAAATTCTCTGGAAACACCATATATTTT.

V usage is TRBV6-5 and J usage is TRBJ1-2; D perhaps matches TRBD1 (5 bases). CDR1 is MNHEY, CDR2 SVGAGI, per germline. V lost 6 bases to trimming and J lost 0 bases, with 11 bases between them. The CDR3 has 14 amino acids. CDR3 amino acids: CASRAGPSNYGYTF. CDR3 coding DNA: TGTGCCAGCAGAGCGGGGCCCTCTAACTATGGCTACACCTTC.

The chain employs TRBV6-5 and TRBJ2-5; TRBD2 aligns across 9 bases. Trimming took 6 bases from V and 5 from J; bases not matched to a gene: 7. This CDR3 contains 14 residues. Germline V gene data show CDR1 as MNHEY and CDR2 as SVGAGI. CDR3 residues: CASRLAGDLETQYF. As DNA, the CDR3 is TGTGCCAGCAGACTAGCGGGCGATTTGGAGACCCAGTACTTC.

V is TRBV28 and J is TRBJ2-2; D remains ambiguous. The germline V gene encodes CDR1 MDHEN and CDR2 SYDVKM. The CDR3 extends over 17 amino acids. The V end lost 3 bases, the J end lost 1 base, and 15 bases lay between the germline ends. The chain's CDR3 is CASSLSGPGGNTGELFF. For the CDR3, the DNA is TGTGCCAGCAGTTTGTCTGGGCCAGGTGGGAACACCGGGGAGCTGTTTTTT.

The chain couples TRBV7-8 to TRBJ2-7; possible D gene TRBD2, 5 bases. The CDR3 spans 16 residues. Germline CDR1 and CDR2: SGHVS and FQNEAQ. The V gene lost 1 base and the J gene lost 3 bases, with 16 bases spanning the gap. The CDR3 reads CASSLGQADGGYEQYF. Here the CDR3 DNA reads TGTGCCAGCAGCTTAGGTCAGGCCGACGGAGGCTACGAGCAGTACTTC.

The J gene is TRBJ2-2, the V gene TRBV9; 8 bases align to TRBD1. The CDR3 totals 15 residues. Per the germline V gene, CDR1 is SGDLS and CDR2 is YYNGEE. V shed 2 bases, J shed 5 bases, and the junction held 5 bases outside the gene matches. The CDR3 DNA is TGTGCCAGCAGCGTTAGGACAGGGCGGACCGGGGAGCTGTTTTTT. This gives the protein CASSVRTGRTGELFF.

V and J are TRBV10-2 and TRBJ1-4; TRBD1 might be the D (5 bases). CDR1 is WSHSY, CDR2 SAAADI, per germline. CDR3 size: 13 residues. The V end lost 8 bases, the J end lost 5 bases, and 12 bases lay between the germline ends. The CDR3 region is CASLGRGNEKLFF. In DNA form, the CDR3 reads TGCGCCAGCCTCGGACGGGGGAATGAAAAACTGTTTTTT.

The CDR3 coding sequence is TGCGCCAGCAGCTTCGGGACAACTGGAAACACCATATATTTT. This encodes CASSFGTTGNTIYF. This rearrangement joins TRBV5-1 to TRBJ1-3, with a tentative D call TRBD1 (6 bases). The germline CDR1 and CDR2 sequences are SGHRS and YFSETQ. The V end lost 2 bases, the J end lost 2 bases, and 8 bases lay between the germline ends. The CDR3 has 14 residues.

This clone was counted only a few times. The chain joins TRBV7-9 to TRBJ1-1, with D possibly matching TRBD1 (6 bases). V dropped 1 base and J dropped 2 bases, with 14 bases sitting between them. CDR1 and CDR2 (germline): SEHNR, FQNEAQ (reference sequence). The CDR3 loop spans 16 amino acids. The DNA of the CDR3 is TGTGCCAGCAGCTTAGAAGAGGGAGGGGGTAACACTGAAGCTTTCTTT. As protein: CASSLEEGGGNTEAFF.

J is TRBJ2-2 and V is TRBV6-1; 7 bases agree with TRBD1. Germline CDR1 reads MNHNS; CDR2 reads SASEGT. V trimming: 2 bases; J trimming: 2 bases; junction bases outside the gene matches: 5. The CDR3 loop spans 16 amino acids. The CDR3 DNA follows: TGTGCCAGCAGTGAATATGGGGACAGTAACACCGGGGAGCTGTTTTTT. This gives the protein CASSEYGDSNTGELFF.

The genes are TRBV27 and TRBJ2-3; TRBD2 is a possible D gene (7 bases). Germline V lookup: CDR1 MNHEY, CDR2 SMNVEV (reference sequence). This CDR3 region has 14 residues. V lost 5 bases and J 5 bases, leaving 14 bases between the germline ends. Here the CDR3 reads CASSPPGGRDTQYF. The CDR3 DNA sequence: TGTGCCAGCAGTCCCCCGGGGGGCAGAGATACGCAGTATTTT.

The chain couples TRBV11-2 to TRBJ1-6, with a tentative D call TRBD1 (6 bases). Deletions cut 1 base from V and 7 bases from J, with 11 bases between. Germline loops: CDR1 SGHAT, CDR2 FQNNGV. The CDR3 totals 15 residues. CDR3 region: CASSLAGGRNSPLHF. The CDR3 DNA reads TGTGCCAGCAGCTTAGCGGGGGGCAGGAATTCACCCCTCCACTTT. The full variable domain, rest sourced from reference TRBV11-2 and TRBJ1-6, is EAGVAQSPRYKIIEKRQSVAFWCNPISGHATLYWYQQILGQGPKLLIQFQNNGVVDDSQLPKDRFSAERLKGVDSTLKIQPAKLEDSAVYLCASSLAGGRNSPLHFGNGTRLTVT.

The rearrangement joins TRBV6-1 to TRBJ1-1; D uncertain. The CDR3 is 18 amino acids. Germline V gene data show CDR1 as MNHNS and CDR2 as SASEGT. V was cut by 2 bases and J by 5 bases, with 24 bases left in between. The CDR3 coding sequence is TGTGCCAGCAGTGAATTTGAGATGGTTGCAGGAGGAGGGACTGAAGCTTTCTTT. It specifies CASSEFEMVAGGGTEAFF.

The rearrangement joins TRBV5-1 to TRBJ2-7; 9 bases map to TRBD1. The CDR3 is made up of 15 amino acids. The J segment lost 5 bases and the V segment lost 3 bases, leaving 9 bases of the junction unmatched. The germline gives CDR1 SGHRS, CDR2 YFSETQ. The CDR3 bases are TGCGCCAGCAGCTCGAATCCGGGACAGGGCAACGAGCAGTACTTC. It codes for CASSSNPGQGNEQYF.

CDR3 amino acids: CASSLDGGLNTEAFF. DNA of the CDR3: TGCGCCAGCAGCTTGGACGGGGGACTGAACACTGAAGCTTTCTTT. The chain has TRBV5-1 and TRBJ1-1, with D maybe TRBD1 (5 bases). V was clipped by 0 bases and J by 0 bases, with 9 bases between them. Germline loops: CDR1 SGHRS, CDR2 YFSETQ. CDR3 length: 15 residues.

V gene TRBV7-6 combines with J gene TRBJ2-5, with D perhaps TRBD2 (5 bases). Germline CDR1 and CDR2: SGHVS and FNYEAQ. The germline V and J ends were trimmed by 7 bases and 5 bases, with 8 bases remaining between them. This CDR3 is 11 amino acids long. The CDR3 sequence: CASTGGETQYF. The CDR3 bases are TGTGCCAGCACAGGAGGCGAGACCCAGTACTTC.

The chain links TRBV2 to TRBJ2-7, with a weak D call TRBD2 (6 bases). CDR1 is SNHLY and CDR2 is FYNNEI in the germline V gene. V lost 3 bases, J lost 6 bases, and 9 bases lay in between. There are 12 residues in the CDR3. CDR3 sequence reads: CASSEEGSEQYV. The CDR3 bases are TGTGCCAGCAGTGAGGAGGGAAGCGAGCAGTACGTC.

J is TRBJ2-3 and V is TRBV27; 9 bases are shared with TRBD1. V was clipped by 3 bases and J by 2 bases; unmatched bases: 6. Germline CDR1 MNHEY, CDR2 SMNVEV (reference sequence). This CDR3 contains 16 residues. The CDR3 sequence is CASSFIGTGTTDTQYF. The CDR3 DNA follows: TGTGCCAGCAGTTTTATTGGGACAGGGACCACAGATACGCAGTATTTT.

The chain combines TRBV11-2 with TRBJ1-6; 8 bases agree with TRBD1. The CDR3 spans 14 residues. The germline gives CDR1 SGHAT, CDR2 FQNNGV. V trimming: 5 bases; J trimming: 14 bases; junction bases outside the gene matches: 11. The CDR3 sequence is CASSLGQGISTLHF. The CDR3 nucleotides are TGTGCCAGCAGCCTAGGACAGGGAATTTCCACCCTCCACTTT.

This clone occurred a few times. In DNA, the CDR3 is TGCGCCAGCAGCTTGGTCGGAGAGACCCAGTACTTC. Its protein product is CASSLVGETQYF. The gene calls are TRBV5-1 and TRBJ2-5; D is unresolved. The ends were cut back, 0 bases at V and 4 bases at J, with 4 bases in the middle. The CDR3 contains 12 residues. The germline gives CDR1 SGHRS, CDR2 YFSETQ.

J is TRBJ2-3 and V is TRBV4-1; 9 positions agree with TRBD2. Germline assignment: CDR1 MGHRA and CDR2 YSYEKL. V shed 1 base and J 2 bases; nucleotides not matched to a gene: 4. The CDR3 spans 16 residues. CDR3 DNA: TGCGCCAGCAGCCAAGGCCTAGCGGGGCCCACAGATACGCAGTATTTT. Amino acid sequence: CASSQGLAGPTDTQYF.

V usage is TRBV28 and J usage is TRBJ1-1; a possible D gene is TRBD1 (5 bases). This CDR3 spans 17 amino acids. V was shortened by 1 base and J by 1 base, with 16 bases between the two germline ends. Germline V gene lookup returns CDR1 MDHEN and CDR2 SYDVKM. CDR3 DNA sequence: TGTGCCAGCAGTTTATTTGATTTAATTGACAGGAACACTGAAGCTTTCTTT. Its translation: CASSLFDLIDRNTEAFF. Full variable domain (outside the CDR3, taken from reference TRBV28 and TRBJ1-1): DVKVTQSSRYLVKRTGEKVFLECVQDMDHENMFWYRQDPGLGLRLIYFSYDVKMKEKGDIPEGYSVSREKKERFSLILESASTNQTSMYLCASSLFDLIDRNTEAFFGQGTRLTVV.

The chain carries TRBV6-5 and TRBJ2-5, with 10 bases identical to TRBD2. TRBJ2-7 explains the end of the DNA better; the J call may be wrong. The CDR3 is 15 residues long. Germline CDR1 MNHEY, CDR2 SVGAGI. Written as DNA, the CDR3 is TGTGCCAGCAGTTACACCGGGACTAGCGACGGCGAGCAGTACTTC. Its protein product is CASSYTGTSDGEQYF.